This T cell receptor beta chain was sequenced during a study of blood T cells in healthy people across ages. A second PCR, run for about 6 to 11 cycles, used a sample-barcoded 5' primer plus a J-beta primer mix. TCRdb re-derived calls from the 5' RACE reads in MiXCR, one entry per CDR3 protein. The profile shows 550,000 to 800,000 distinct CDR3 sequences, under 25% of them singletons. Per germline, CDR1 SNHLY and CDR2 FYNNEI. V lost 5 bases and J lost 6; bases outside the gene matches: 9. The CDR3 runs to 14 residues. The genes are TRBV2 and TRBJ1-1; 7 bases fit TRBD1. The specimen sequenced was blood. The sequence derives from a man between 65 and 85 years old in good health. The DNA for the CDR3 is TGTGCCAGCAGTTATACACAGGGGTTGGCTGAAGCTTTCTTT. Translating gives CASSYTQGLAEAFF.